A selection of T cell receptor beta chains follows, all from one sample in a study of Ad26.COV2.S vaccination and SARS-CoV-2 variants. The method was immunoSEQ multiplex PCR; TCRdb's version includes in-frame clones alone and lacks a portion of them. This table holds about 370,000 clones, around 85% found once. The specimen comprised peripheral blood, sampled in a trial of Ad26.COV2.S vaccine versus placebo. These receptors were obtained from a person aged 18-60 years who received the Ad26.COV2.S COVID-19 vaccine or a placebo. The CDR3 runs from the conserved cysteine through the conserved F or W. D genes are given only for firm matches. Clone size, where shown, is once, few, many, or a class for clones that have expanded.

j_gene	d_gene	abundance	v_gene	CDR3aa	CDR3nt
TRBJ2-2	-	-	TRBV19	CASSKQEYTGELFF	TGTGCCAGTAGTAAACAGGAGTACACCGGGGAGCTGTTTTTT
TRBJ1-1	-	-	TRBV12-3/TRBV12-4	CASSGQPNTEAFF	TGTGCCAGCAGCGGACAGCCGAACACTGAAGCTTTCTTT
TRBJ2-7	TRBD1	-	TRBV13	CASSLGVWQGAYEQYF	TGTGCCAGCAGCTTAGGTGTTTGGCAGGGGGCCTACGAGCAGTACTTC
TRBJ1-6	-	-	TRBV18	CASSPGSPLHF	TGTGCCAGCTCACCCGGTTCACCCCTCCACTTT
TRBJ2-3	TRBD2	few	TRBV5-4	CASSYGLAGGRGTQYF	TGTGCCAGCAGTTACGGACTAGCGGGGGGCCGTGGTACGCAGTATTTT
TRBJ2-7	TRBD1	-	TRBV19	CASSIQGEGAHEQYF	TGTGCCAGTAGTATTCAGGGAGAGGGGGCCCACGAGCAGTACTTC
TRBJ2-4	-	-	TRBV3-1/TRBV3-2	CASSQEATDIQYF	TGTGCCAGCAGCCAAGAAGCAACCGACATTCAGTACTTC
TRBJ1-1	-	-	TRBV19	CASSVGQARMNTEAFF	TGTGCCAGTAGTGTAGGGCAAGCCCGAATGAACACTGAAGCTTTCTTT
TRBJ2-3	-	-	TRBV7-9	CASSLTWGGTDTQYF	TGTGCCAGCAGCTTGACCTGGGGTGGGACAGATACGCAGTATTTT
TRBJ1-1	-	-	TRBV2	CASSHRVTEAFF	TGTGCCAGCAGCCATCGGGTAACTGAAGCTTTCTTT
TRBJ1-2	TRBD1	-	TRBV2	CASSRRQGAAGYTF	TGTGCCAGCAGCCGGCGACAGGGGGCGGCCGGCTACACCTTC
TRBJ2-1	-	-	TRBV5-1	CASSLSYGGNEQFF	TGCGCCAGCAGCTTGAGCTACGGGGGCAATGAGCAGTTCTTC
TRBJ2-1	TRBD1	once	TRBV3-1/TRBV3-2	CASSRSEGAPNEQFF	TGTGCCAGCAGCCGTTCTGAGGGGGCACCCAATGAGCAGTTCTTC
TRBJ2-5	TRBD1	-	TRBV7-9	CASIGTGGYQETQYF	TGTGCCAGCATCGGGACAGGGGGCTACCAAGAGACCCAGTACTTC
TRBJ2-1	TRBD2	-	TRBV6-5	CASSFYGLAGGIEQFF	TGTGCCAGCAGTTTCTATGGACTAGCGGGGGGAATTGAGCAGTTCTTC
TRBJ2-1	TRBD1	-	TRBV27	CASSLDRGLNNEQFF	TGTGCCAGCAGTTTGGACAGGGGGCTCAACAATGAGCAGTTCTTC
TRBJ2-1	-	once	TRBV5-5	CASSSNYRTRFF	TGTGCCAGCAGCTCTAATTACAGGACAAGGTTCTTC
TRBJ2-7	-	-	TRBV25-1	CASSDPTRYPEQYF	TGTGCCAGCAGTGACCCTACTAGGTACCCCGAGCAGTACTTC
TRBJ1-1	-	-	TRBV12-3/TRBV12-4	CASSVGGSTEAFF	TGTGCCAGCAGCGTCGGGGGAAGCACTGAAGCTTTCTTT
TRBJ2-7	-	-	TRBV4-3	CASSQDRTESHEQYF	TGCGCCAGCAGCCAAGATCGTACAGAATCCCACGAGCAGTACTTC